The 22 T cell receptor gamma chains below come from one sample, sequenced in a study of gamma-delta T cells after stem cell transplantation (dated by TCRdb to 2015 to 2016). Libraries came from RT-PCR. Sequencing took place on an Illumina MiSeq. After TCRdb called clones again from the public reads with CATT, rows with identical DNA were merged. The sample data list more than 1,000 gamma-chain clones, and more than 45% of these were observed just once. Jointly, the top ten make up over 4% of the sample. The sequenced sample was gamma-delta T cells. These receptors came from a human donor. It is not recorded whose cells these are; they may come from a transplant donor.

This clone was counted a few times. CDR3 residues: CATWDENYYKKLF. DNA of the CDR3: TGTGCCACCTGGGACGAGAATTATTATAAGAAACTCTTT. V gene TRGV2 combines with J gene TRGJ1 or TRGJ2. Germline assignment: CDR1 EGSNGY and CDR2 YDSYNSKV. This CDR3 has 13 residues. V was pared by 2 bases and J by 0 bases, with 1 base of the junction left unmatched.

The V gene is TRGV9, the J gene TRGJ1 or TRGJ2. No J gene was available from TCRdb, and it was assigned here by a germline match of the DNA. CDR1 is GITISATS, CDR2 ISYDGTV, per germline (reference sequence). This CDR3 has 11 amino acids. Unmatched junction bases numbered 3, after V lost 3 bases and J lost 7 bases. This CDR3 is CALWELYKKLF. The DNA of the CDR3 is TGTGCCTTGTGGGAGCTGTATAAGAAACTCTTT.

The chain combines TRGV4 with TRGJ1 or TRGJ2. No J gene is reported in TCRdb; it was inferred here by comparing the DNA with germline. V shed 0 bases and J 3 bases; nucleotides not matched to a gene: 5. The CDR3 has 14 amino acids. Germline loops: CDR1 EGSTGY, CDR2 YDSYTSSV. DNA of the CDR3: TGTGCCACCTGGGATGGGAACTCTTATTATAAGAAACTCTTT. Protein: CATWDGNSYYKKLF.

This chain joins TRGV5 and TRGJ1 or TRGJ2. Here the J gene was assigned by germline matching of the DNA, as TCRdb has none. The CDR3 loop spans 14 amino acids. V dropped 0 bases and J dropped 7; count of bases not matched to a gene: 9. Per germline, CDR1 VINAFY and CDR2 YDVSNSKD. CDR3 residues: CATWDRPSGYKKLF. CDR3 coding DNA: TGTGCCACCTGGGACAGGCCCTCTGGGTATAAGAAACTCTTT.

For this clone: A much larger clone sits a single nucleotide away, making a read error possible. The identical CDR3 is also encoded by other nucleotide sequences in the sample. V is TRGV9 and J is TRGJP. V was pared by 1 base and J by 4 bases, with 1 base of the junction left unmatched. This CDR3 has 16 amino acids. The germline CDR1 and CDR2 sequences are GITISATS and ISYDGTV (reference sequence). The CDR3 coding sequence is TGTGCCTTGTGGGAGGTTCAAGAGTTGGGCAAAAAAATCAAGGTATTT. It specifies CALWEVQELGKKIKVF.

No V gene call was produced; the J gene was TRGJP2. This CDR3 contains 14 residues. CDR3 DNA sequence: TGTGCCACCTGGGACGCGCTCCAGGGGTGGATCAAGACGTTT. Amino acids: CATWDALQGWIKTF.

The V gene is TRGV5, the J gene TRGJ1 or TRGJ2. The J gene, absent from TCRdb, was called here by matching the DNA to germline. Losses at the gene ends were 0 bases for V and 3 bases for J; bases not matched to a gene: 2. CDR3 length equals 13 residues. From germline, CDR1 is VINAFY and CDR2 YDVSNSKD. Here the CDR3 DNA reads TGTGCCACCTGGGACAGGAGTTATTATAAGAAACTCTTT. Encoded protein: CATWDRSYYKKLF.

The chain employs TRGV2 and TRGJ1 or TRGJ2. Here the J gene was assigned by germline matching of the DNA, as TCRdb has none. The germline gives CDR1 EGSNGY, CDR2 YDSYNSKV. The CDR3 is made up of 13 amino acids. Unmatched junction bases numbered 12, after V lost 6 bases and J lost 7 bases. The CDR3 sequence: CATWNVLGYKKLF. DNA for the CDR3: TGTGCCACCTGGAACGTCCTGGGGTATAAGAAACTCTTT.

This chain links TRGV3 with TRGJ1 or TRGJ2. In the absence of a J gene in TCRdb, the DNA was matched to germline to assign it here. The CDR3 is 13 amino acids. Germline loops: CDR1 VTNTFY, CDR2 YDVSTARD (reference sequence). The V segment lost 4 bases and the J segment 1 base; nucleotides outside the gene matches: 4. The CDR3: CATWERNYYKKLF. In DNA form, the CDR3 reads TGTGCCACCTGGGAACGTAATTATTATAAGAAACTCTTT.

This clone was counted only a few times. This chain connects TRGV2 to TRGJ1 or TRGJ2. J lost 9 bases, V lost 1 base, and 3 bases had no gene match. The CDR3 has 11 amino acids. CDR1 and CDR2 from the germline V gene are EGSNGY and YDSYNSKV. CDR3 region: CATWDGSKKLF. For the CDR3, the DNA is TGTGCCACCTGGGACGGTTCTAAGAAACTCTTT.

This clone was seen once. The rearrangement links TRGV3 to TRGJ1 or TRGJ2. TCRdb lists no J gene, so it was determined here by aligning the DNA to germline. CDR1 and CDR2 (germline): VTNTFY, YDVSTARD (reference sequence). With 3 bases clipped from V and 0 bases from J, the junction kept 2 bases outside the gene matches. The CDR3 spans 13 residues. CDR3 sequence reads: CATWDWNYYKKLF. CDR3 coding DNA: TGTGCCACCTGGGACTGGAATTATTATAAGAAACTCTTT.

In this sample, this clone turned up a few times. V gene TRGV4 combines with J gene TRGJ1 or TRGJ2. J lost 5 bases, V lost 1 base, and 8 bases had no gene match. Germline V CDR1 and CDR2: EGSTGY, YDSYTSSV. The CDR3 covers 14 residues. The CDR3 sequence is CATWDGPSHYKKLF. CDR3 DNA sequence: TGTGCCACCTGGGATGGACCCTCCCATTATAAGAAACTCTTT.

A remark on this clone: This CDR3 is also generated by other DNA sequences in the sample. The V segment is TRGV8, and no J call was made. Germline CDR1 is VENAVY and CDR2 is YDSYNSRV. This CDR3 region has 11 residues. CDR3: CATWGRYKKLF. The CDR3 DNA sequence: TGTGCCACCTGGGGCCGTTATAAGAAACTCTTC.

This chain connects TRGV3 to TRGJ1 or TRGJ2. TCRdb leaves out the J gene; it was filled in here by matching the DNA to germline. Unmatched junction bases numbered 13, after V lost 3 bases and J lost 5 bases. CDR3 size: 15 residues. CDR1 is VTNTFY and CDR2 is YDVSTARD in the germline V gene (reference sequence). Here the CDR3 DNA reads TGTGCCACCTGGGACGGGGGATCGAGAGATTATAAGAAACTCTTT. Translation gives CATWDGGSRDYKKLF.

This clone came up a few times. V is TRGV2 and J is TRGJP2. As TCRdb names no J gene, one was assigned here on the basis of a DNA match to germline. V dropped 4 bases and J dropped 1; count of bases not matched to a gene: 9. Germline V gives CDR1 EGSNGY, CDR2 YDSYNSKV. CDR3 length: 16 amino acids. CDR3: CATWEGAVSSDWIKTF. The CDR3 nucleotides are TGTGCCACCTGGGAAGGGGCGGTTAGTAGTGATTGGATCAAGACGTTT.

For the CDR3, the DNA is TGTGCCACCTGGGACCGTCCAGGGGGTAAGAAACTCTTT. Translated: CATWDRPGGKKLF. The chain recombines TRGV3 with TRGJ1 or TRGJ2. No J gene was available from TCRdb, and it was assigned here by a germline match of the DNA. The V and J ends lost 3 bases and 9 bases, in that order; junction bases with no gene match: 11. The CDR3 spans 13 residues. Germline CDR1 VTNTFY, CDR2 YDVSTARD (reference sequence).

The CDR3 nucleotides read TGTGCCACCTGGGACACCTTCGGCGAGAAACTCTTT. Translating gives CATWDTFGEKLF. The gene calls are TRGV5 and TRGJ1 or TRGJ2. The J gene comes from matching the DNA to germline here; TCRdb lacks it. Unmatched junction bases numbered 9, after V lost 2 bases and J lost 11 bases. CDR1 is VINAFY, CDR2 YDVSNSKD, per germline. The CDR3 spans 12 residues.

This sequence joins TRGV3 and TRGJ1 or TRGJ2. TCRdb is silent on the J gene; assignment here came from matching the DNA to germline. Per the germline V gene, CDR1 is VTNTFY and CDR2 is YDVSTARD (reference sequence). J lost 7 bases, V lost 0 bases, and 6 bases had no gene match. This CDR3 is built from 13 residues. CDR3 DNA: TGTGCCACCTGGGACAGGCCGAAGTATAAGAAACTCTTT. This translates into CATWDRPKYKKLF.

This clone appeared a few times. CDR3 DNA sequence: TGTGCCACCTGGGACAGGAAGGTTCGGAATAAGAAACTCTTT. This gives the protein CATWDRKVRNKKLF. This chain joins TRGV3 and TRGJ1 or TRGJ2. The V gene's germline CDR1 is VTNTFY and CDR2 YDVSTARD (reference sequence). J lost 8 bases, V lost 0 bases, and 10 bases had no gene match. The CDR3 runs 14 residues.

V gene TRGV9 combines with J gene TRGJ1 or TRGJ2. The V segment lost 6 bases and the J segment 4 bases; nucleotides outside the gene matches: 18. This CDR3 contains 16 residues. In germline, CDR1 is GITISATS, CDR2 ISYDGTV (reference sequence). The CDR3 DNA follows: TGTGCCTTGTGGATGGCCGAGGTGCGAGGATATTATAAGAAACTCTTT. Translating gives CALWMAEVRGYYKKLF.

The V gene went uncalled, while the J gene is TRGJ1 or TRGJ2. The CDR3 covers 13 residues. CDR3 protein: CALWEVPYYKRLF. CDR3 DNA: TGTGCCTTGTGGGAGGTGCCTTATTATAAGAGACTCTTT.

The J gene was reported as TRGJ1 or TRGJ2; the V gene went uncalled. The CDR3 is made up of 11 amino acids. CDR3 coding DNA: TGTGCCACCTGGGATACCCGCGAGAAGCTCTTT. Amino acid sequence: CATWDTREKLF.